This T cell receptor (beta chain) appears in the sequencing data of a study of follicular helper T cells after annual influenza vaccination. The CDR3 runs 15 residues. From germline, CDR1 is SGHNT and CDR2 YYREEE (reference sequence). Time point: 2015-2016 season, 7 days after influenza vaccination. Each time point used about 35 to 100 mL of blood. Note on this clone: A read error may account for a junction end that differs from germline.

Data came from immunoSEQ multiplex PCR; TCRdb stores just in-frame clones and leaves some out. The sample records roughly 7,000 clones, over 75% being singletons. The rearrangement uses TRBV5-4 and TRBJ1-6, with 11 bases matching TRBD1. The source material was CXCR5- memory CD4+ T cells sorted from blood, sampled 7 days after influenza vaccination. The receptor was derived from an adult who received the influenza vaccine. CDR3 DNA: TGCGCCAGCAGCCAACGGGGACAGGGGGATTCACCCCTCCACTTT. The encoded protein is CASSQRGQGDSPLHF. The full variable domain, with the rest looked up from reference TRBV5-4 and TRBJ1-6, is ETGVTQSPTHLIKTRGQQVTLRCSSQSGHNTVSWYQQALGQGPQFIFQYYREEENGRGNFPPRFSGLQFPNYSSELNVNALELDDSALYLCASSQRGQGDSPLHFGNGTRLTVT.